This T cell receptor beta chain was documented in a study of cytomegalovirus exposure and HLA in healthy donors. To note about this clone: Its antigen is not identified.

The V gene's germline CDR1 is SGHTA and CDR2 FQGNSA. V was shortened by 2 bases and J by 8 bases, with 13 bases between the two germline ends. This CDR3 contains 15 residues. The primer mix had 60 Vbeta and 13 Jbeta primers. Libraries were prepared by immunoSEQ multiplex PCR; TCRdb keeps only in-frame clonotypes and omits some of them. The table includes some 180,000 clones, about 82% detected once. General observations from the study: In an earlier analysis, productive rearrangement rates for most beta V segments clustered near 87% or 30%. Reported performance of the classifier showed diagnosis of cytomegalovirus status with high specificity and sensitivity.

This receptor was obtained from a woman aged 30 to 39 in good health and CMV-seronegative. The specimen was PBMCs. The chain employs TRBV7-2 and TRBJ1-6; D remains ambiguous. CDR3 DNA: TGTGCCAGCAGCTTAAGCGGTATCACCTATTCACCCCTCCACTTT. It encodes CASSLSGITYSPLHF.